These 6 T cell receptor beta chains were sequenced from one sample in a study of Graves' ophthalmopathy and Graves' hyperthyroidism. The authors amplified TCR beta CDR3 regions, and they did so from RNA transcripts for repertoire sequencing. RT-PCR was first run with HTBI primers, then multiplex PCR in a second round. TCRdb redid the calling of the multiplex PCR reads with MiXCR, one entry per CDR3 protein. Of 350,000 to 400,000 distinct CDR3 sequences listed, over 15% are singletons. The specimen sequenced was peripheral blood. All receptors derive from a woman aged 18-29 years with stable Graves' hyperthyroidism.

This clonotype was recorded a few times. V is TRBV4-1 and J is TRBJ1-2; D gene uncertain. V dropped 2 bases and J dropped 8 bases, with 15 bases sitting between them. The V gene's germline CDR1 is MGHRA and CDR2 YSYEKL. This CDR3 contains 14 residues. CDR3 residues: CASSQFTQVGGYTF. Here the CDR3 DNA reads TGCGCCAGCAGCCAATTTACCCAGGTCGGCGGCTACACCTTC.

This chain connects TRBV25-1 to TRBJ2-2; 10 bases map to TRBD1. Germline V gene lookup returns CDR1 MGHDK and CDR2 SYGVNS. This CDR3 has 15 residues. Trimming cost V 6 bases and J 0 bases; bases outside gene matches: 1. CDR3 DNA: TGTGCCAGCAGCGGGACAGGGGCGAACACCGGGGAGCTGTTTTTT. Translating gives CASSGTGANTGELFF.

This chain uses TRBV7-2 with TRBJ1-1, with no clear D. In germline, CDR1 is SGHTA, CDR2 FQGNSA. V lost 5 bases, J lost 0 bases, and 7 bases lay in between. The CDR3 has 13 residues. The CDR3 here is CASSLPVNTEAFF. Here the CDR3 DNA reads TGTGCCAGCAGCCTCCCCGTGAACACTGAAGCTTTCTTT.

As concerns this clonotype: This may be a read error: a much more frequent sequence differs by one nucleotide. The gene calls are TRBV12-3 or TRBV12-4 and TRBJ1-6; TRBD1 matches 8 bases. V shed 4 bases, J shed 15 bases, and the junction held 14 bases outside the gene matches. This CDR3 is built from 15 residues. In DNA, the CDR3 is TGTGCCAGCAGTTCCATGGACAGGGAGGGAACACACCTCCACTTT. It codes for CASSSMDREGTHLHF.

This chain uses TRBV4-1 with TRBJ1-2; 8 positions match TRBD1. V shed 0 bases, J shed 3 bases, and the junction held 9 bases outside the gene matches. CDR3 length: 17 amino acids. The germline gives CDR1 MGHRA, CDR2 YSYEKL. In nucleotides, the CDR3 is TGCGCCAGCAGCCAAGATCCAGGGGGCGCGATCCACTATGGCTACACCTTC. This translates into CASSQDPGGAIHYGYTF.

This clonotype was found many times. V usage is TRBV24-1 and J usage is TRBJ2-7; maybe TRBD2 (6 bases). The germline CDR1 and CDR2 sequences are KGHDR and SFDVKD. V dropped 4 bases and J dropped 7 bases, with 13 bases sitting between them. The CDR3 totals 13 residues. The CDR3 region is CATSEGGAGEQYF. CDR3 in DNA: TGTGCCACCAGTGAGGGAGGAGCCGGGGAGCAGTACTTC.